This TCR beta chain was sequenced in a study of identical twins (dated by TCRdb to the mid-2010s). Regarding the complete study: The study deep-sequenced TCR alpha and beta repertoires from monozygotic twins, unrelated adults of various ages and cord blood to test whether fetal clonotypes persist. Replicate twin experiments were performed at different times using different library preparation protocols to rule out contamination. The study at large found these results: In beta out-of-frame sequences, excess twin sharing was weaker, because having fewer shared sequences lowered the signal-to-noise ratio. Compared with coincidental sharing between unrelated individuals, an excess of low generation-probability sequences was observed among out-of-frame TCR alpha sequences shared between twins. Invariant T cells such as MAIT and iNKT could partly confound zero-insertion analyses, although diverse VJ usage argued against such confounding for most clonotypes. Fewer insertions were carried by abundant cord blood beta clonotypes; a weaker similar trend was observed in young adult naive repertoires, while no such trend was observed in memory repertoires. In monozygotic twins, out-of-frame TCR alpha sharing was systematically underestimated by recombination models, although the models agreed with sharing between unrelated individuals. Because the same donors could not be followed over many years, the conclusions relied on cross-sectional statistical analysis.

Libraries were built with 5' RACE. The sequencing machine was an Illumina HiSeq 2000. A universal primer binding site was introduced by template switching, and a unique molecular identifier was present in the final cDNA, enabling accurate counting of TCR cDNA molecules. First-strand cDNA for TCR alpha and beta chains was synthesized from specific primers in the conserved constant-segment region. Each cDNA library was double barcoded, with a SMART-Mk sample barcode plus Illumina barcodes, to control for contamination. TruSeq adapter sequences and Illumina sample barcodes were added in two successive PCR steps. TCR alpha and beta cDNA libraries were sequenced on the Illumina HiSeq platform with custom primers. The paper's processing steps were these. Unique molecular identifiers were extracted from raw reads with MiGEC, and CDR3 positions were determined with MiXCR. Recombination models were inferred per individual with the repgenHMM and IGoR tools using an EM algorithm. The analysis of shared clonotypes was done with the tcR package in R, with sharing normalized by the product of cloneset sizes. Out-of-frame nonproductive sequences were analyzed to study raw recombination free of thymic and clonal selection effects. TCRdb redid the processing of the public reads, applying fastp at Q25 and MiXCR, and retained in-frame beta chains. Under each unique CDR3 protein, matching rows form one entry showing the most common genes and DNA. These V and J calls derive from TCRdb rather than the authors' analysis. The table for this sample lists 400,000 to 550,000 distinct CDR3 sequences; 24% of them were counted only once. The biggest ten clones account for 2.9% of the sample.

From its cysteine to its phenylalanine, the CDR3 spans 19 amino acids. Kept here is only the CDR3 DNA, which spans 57 bases and is read in frame from base 1. CDR1 and CDR2, per the germline V gene (reference sequence), are MNHEY and SMNVEV. Trimming removed 0 bases from V and 2 bases from J; the gene matches leave 13 bases unexplained. This clonotype was seen a handful of times. Which antigen it targets is not known. The record has no base qualities; no much larger clone is one base away. Every donor in the study was a healthy Caucasian. Three pairs of female monozygotic twins, all aged 18 to 29 years, made up the twin cohort. Positive isolation kits from Invitrogen were used to isolate CD4+ and CD8+ T cell populations. The same data also went into a second study, on T cells expressing NK-cell markers. In that second paper, the authors write: Three sorted T-cell subsets (CD3+CD56+NKG2C+, CD3+CD56+NKG2C- and CD3+CD56-NKG2C+) from eight donors had their TCR beta-chain repertoires profiled. Seven of the eight sequenced donors were HCMV-seropositive and one was HCMV-seronegative. To restrict sorting to alphabetaTCR-expressing T cells, an anti-gammadeltaTCR antibody was added in several experiments. For six donors, the dominant CD3+CD56+NKG2C+ clonotypes were among the top 10 CD8+ clonotypes and accounted for roughly 1.0-8% of CD8+ T cells. Those dominant clonotypes were again the most abundant among CD3+CD56-NKG2C+ cells in a handful of donors, at about 25-60.1%. Whether the expanded NKG2C-expressing T cell clones were specific for HCMV antigens was left unclear. Randomly selected healthy volunteers, three men and five women, were used as the eight sequenced donors. A commercial ELISA kit detecting HCMV-specific IgG in serum was used to determine HCMV serostatus. MIGEC was used to demultiplex reads and group the reads by UMI, and MiTCR was used to assemble and quantify clonotypes. To exclude erroneous sequences, any TCR cDNA sequence not supported by at least two reads was discarded. The tcR package was used for downstream repertoire analysis, with clonotypes matched between fractions based on CDR3 nucleotide sequence plus V segment. Antigen specificity was annotated against VDJdb with VDJmatch, allowing one amino acid substitution in CDR3.

The rearrangement combines TRBV27 with TRBJ1-5; a stretch of 7 junction bases matches TRBD1. The receptor was isolated from a woman aged 18-35 years in good health. Sequenced material: CD4+ T cells sorted from blood. The sequenced DNA is TGTGCCAGCAGTTTATCATATGTCCGGACCGACAGGGGCAATCAGCCCCAGCATTTT. It encodes CASSLSYVRTDRGNQPQHF.